This TCR beta chain originates from a study of shared clonotypes between healthy human individuals. On the study more broadly: The cohort comprised a couple of women and three men. Their ages spanned 18 to 49 years.

By proportion, this clone is medium-sized. CD45RO+ cells were combined with CCR7-negative CD45RA+ TemRA cells to form CD8 memory. At deep level, the assay was performed. Original methodology: Quality scores were absent from the junction-only immunoSEQ sequences, so filtering differed. Libraries were prepared by immunoSEQ multiplex PCR; TCRdb keeps only in-frame clonotypes and omits some of them. The V and J calls and clone size come from that table; D and trimming were worked out from the DNA. Here the sample spans about 100,000 clones, 68% being singletons. Deletions cut 6 bases from V and 0 bases from J, with 13 bases between. Germline V gene data show CDR1 as MNHNS and CDR2 as SASEGT. CDR3 length: 15 residues.

Source material: memory CD8+ T cells sorted from blood. Stated subset: CD45RO+ cells pooled with CCR7-negative TemRA cells. The TCR comes from a woman aged 25-40 years in good health. This sequence joins TRBV6-1 and TRBJ2-3; D may be TRBD1 or TRBD2 (5 bases each). The CDR3 loop is CASSLQDSSTDTQYF. Here the CDR3 DNA reads TGTGCCAGCAGCTTACAGGACTCTAGCACAGATACGCAGTATTTT.